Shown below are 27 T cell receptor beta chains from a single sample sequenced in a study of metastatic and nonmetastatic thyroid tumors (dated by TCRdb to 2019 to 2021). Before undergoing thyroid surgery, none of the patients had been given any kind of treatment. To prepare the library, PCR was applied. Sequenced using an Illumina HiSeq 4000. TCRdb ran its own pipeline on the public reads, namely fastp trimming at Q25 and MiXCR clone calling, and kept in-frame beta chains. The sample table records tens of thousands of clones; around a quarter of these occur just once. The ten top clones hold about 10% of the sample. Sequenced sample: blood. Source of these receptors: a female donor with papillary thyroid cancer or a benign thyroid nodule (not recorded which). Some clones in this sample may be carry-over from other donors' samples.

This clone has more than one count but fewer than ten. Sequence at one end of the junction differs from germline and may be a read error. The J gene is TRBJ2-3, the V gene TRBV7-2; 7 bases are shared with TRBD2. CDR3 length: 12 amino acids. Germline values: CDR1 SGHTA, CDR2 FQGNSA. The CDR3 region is CAISGITDTQYF. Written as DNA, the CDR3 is TGTGCCATCAGCGGGATCACAGATACGCAGTATTTT.

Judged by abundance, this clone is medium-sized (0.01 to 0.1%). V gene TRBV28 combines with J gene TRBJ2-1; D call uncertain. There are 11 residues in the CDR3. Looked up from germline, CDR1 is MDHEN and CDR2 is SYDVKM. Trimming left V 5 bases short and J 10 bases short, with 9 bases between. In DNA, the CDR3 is TGTGCCAGCAGTACCGGACGGGAGCAGTTCTTC. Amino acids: CASSTGREQFF.

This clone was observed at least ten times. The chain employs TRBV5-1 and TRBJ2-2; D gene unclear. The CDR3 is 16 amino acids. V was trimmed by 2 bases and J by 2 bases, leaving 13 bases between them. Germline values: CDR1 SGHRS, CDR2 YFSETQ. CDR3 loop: CASSFGVGYNTGELFF. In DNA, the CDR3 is TGCGCCAGCAGCTTTGGTGTTGGTTACAACACCGGGGAGCTGTTTTTT.

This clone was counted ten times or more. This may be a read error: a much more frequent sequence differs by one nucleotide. CDR3 loop: CASGARSSYNEQSF. CDR3 sequence (DNA): TGTGCCAGCGGGGCGAGGAGCTCCTACAATGAGCAGTCCTTC. The chain is built from TRBV6-1 and TRBJ2-1; possibly TRBD1 for D (5 bases). The germline CDR1 and CDR2 sequences are MNHNS and SASEGT. The CDR3 loop spans 14 amino acids.

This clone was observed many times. The CDR3 nucleotides are TGTGCCAGCAGTGACCCTGACGGTTTAATGGCCGGGGAGCTGTTTTTT. Residues: CASSDPDGLMAGELFF. This chain connects TRBV2 to TRBJ2-2; D remains ambiguous. V shed 3 bases and J shed 6 bases, with 17 bases lying between them. Germline assignment: CDR1 SNHLY and CDR2 FYNNEI. This CDR3 comprises 16 residues.

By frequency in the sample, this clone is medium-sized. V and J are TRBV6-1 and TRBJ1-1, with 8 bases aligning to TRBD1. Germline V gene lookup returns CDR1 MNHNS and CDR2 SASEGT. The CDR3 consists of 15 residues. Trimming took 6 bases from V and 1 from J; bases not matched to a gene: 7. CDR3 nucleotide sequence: TGTGCCAGCAGCCAAGCCGGGACAGGGAACACTGAAGCTTTCTTT. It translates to CASSQAGTGNTEAFF.

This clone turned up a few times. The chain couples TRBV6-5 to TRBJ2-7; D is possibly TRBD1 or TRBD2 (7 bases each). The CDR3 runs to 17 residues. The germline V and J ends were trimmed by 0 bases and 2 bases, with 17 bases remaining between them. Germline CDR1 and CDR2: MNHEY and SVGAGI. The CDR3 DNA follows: TGTGCCAGCAGTTACTCATGGGGGAGGGGGCCTACCTACGAGCAGTACTTC. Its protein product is CASSYSWGRGPTYEQYF.

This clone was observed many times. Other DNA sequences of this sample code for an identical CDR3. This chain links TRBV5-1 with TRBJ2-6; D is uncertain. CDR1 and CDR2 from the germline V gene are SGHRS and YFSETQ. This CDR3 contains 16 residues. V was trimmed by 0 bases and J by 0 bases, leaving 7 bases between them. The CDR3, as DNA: TGCGCCAGCAGCTTGGCTAGTCCCTCTGGGGCCAACGTCCTGACTTTC. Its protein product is CASSLASPSGANVLTF.

The CDR3 is CASSQWDRGDTQYF. The CDR3 DNA is TGCGCCAGCAGCCAATGGGACAGGGGGGATACGCAGTATTTT. V gene TRBV4-1 combines with J gene TRBJ2-3, with 11 bases identical to TRBD1. CDR1 and CDR2 (germline): MGHRA, YSYEKL. This CDR3 has 14 residues. The V gene end was trimmed by 2 bases and the J gene end by 6 bases; junction bases not matched to a gene: 1.

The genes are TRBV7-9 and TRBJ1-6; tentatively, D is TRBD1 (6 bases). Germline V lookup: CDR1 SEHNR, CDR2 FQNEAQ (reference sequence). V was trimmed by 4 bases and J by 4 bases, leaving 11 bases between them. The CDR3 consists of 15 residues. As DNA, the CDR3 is TGTGCCAGCAGCTCTGGGACACCTTATAATTCACCCCTCCACTTT. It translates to CASSSGTPYNSPLHF. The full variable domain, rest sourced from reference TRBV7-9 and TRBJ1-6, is DTGVSQNPRHKITKRGQNVTFRCDPISEHNRLYWYRQTLGQGPEFLTYFQNEAQLEKSRLLSDRFSAERPKGSFSTLEIQRTEQGDSAMYLCASSSGTPYNSPLHFGNGTRLTVT.

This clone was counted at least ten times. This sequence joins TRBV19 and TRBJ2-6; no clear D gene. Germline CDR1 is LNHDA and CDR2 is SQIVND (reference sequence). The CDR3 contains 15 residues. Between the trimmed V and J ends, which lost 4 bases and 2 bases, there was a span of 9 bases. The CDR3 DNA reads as TGTGCCAGTAGTAATGTGGAGACTGGGGCCAACGTCCTGACTTTC. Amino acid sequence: CASSNVETGANVLTF.

The CDR3 sequence is CASSRRGTGGGNTIYF. CDR3 in DNA: TGTGCCAGCAGCCGCCGCGGGACAGGGGGCGGGAACACCATATATTTT. This chain connects TRBV11-1 to TRBJ1-3, with 12 bases fitting TRBD1. The CDR3 extends over 16 amino acids. V lost 5 bases, J lost 7 bases, and 9 bases stayed unmatched. CDR1 is SGHAT and CDR2 is FQDESV in the germline V gene (reference sequence).

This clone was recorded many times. The CDR3: CASRALGQENSPLHF. The CDR3 coding sequence is TGTGCCAGCAGGGCCTTGGGACAGGAGAATTCACCCCTCCACTTT. This chain joins TRBV5-5 and TRBJ1-6; TRBD1 agrees at 8 bases. CDR1 is SGHKS, CDR2 YYEKEE, per germline (reference sequence). Trimming took 5 bases from V and 7 from J; bases not matched to a gene: 8. The CDR3 is made up of 15 amino acids.

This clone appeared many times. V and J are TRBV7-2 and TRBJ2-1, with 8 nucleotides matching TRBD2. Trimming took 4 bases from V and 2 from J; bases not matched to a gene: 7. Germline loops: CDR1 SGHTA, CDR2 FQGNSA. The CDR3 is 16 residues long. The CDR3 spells CASSWVGGLAYNEQFF. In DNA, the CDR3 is TGTGCCAGCAGCTGGGTAGGGGGACTAGCCTACAATGAGCAGTTCTTC. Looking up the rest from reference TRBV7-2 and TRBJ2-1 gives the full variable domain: GAGVSQSPSNKVTEKGKDVELRCDPISGHTALYWYRQSLGQGLEFLIYFQGNSAPDKSGLPSDRFSAERTGGSVSTLTIQRTQQEDSAVYLCASSWVGGLAYNEQFFGPGTRLTVL.

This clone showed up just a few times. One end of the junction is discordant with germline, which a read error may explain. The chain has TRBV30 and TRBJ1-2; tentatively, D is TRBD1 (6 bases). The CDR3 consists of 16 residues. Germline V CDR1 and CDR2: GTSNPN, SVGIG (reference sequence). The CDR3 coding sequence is TGTGCCTGGAGTGCCTCCGGGACACTCGATAACTATGTCTACACCTTC. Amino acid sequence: CAWSASGTLDNYVYTF.

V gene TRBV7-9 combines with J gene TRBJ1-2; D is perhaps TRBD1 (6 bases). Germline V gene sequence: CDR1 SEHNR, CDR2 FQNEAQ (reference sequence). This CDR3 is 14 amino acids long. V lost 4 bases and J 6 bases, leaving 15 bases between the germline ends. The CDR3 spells CASSSKRGEDGYTF. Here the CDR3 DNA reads TGTGCCAGCAGCTCAAAGAGGGGGGAGGATGGCTACACCTTC.

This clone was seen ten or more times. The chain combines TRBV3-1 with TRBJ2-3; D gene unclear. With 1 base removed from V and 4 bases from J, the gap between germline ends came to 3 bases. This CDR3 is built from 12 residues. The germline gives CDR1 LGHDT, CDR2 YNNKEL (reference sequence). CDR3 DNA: TGTGCCAGCAGCCAAGTGGCAGATACGCAGTATTTT. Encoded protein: CASSQVADTQYF.

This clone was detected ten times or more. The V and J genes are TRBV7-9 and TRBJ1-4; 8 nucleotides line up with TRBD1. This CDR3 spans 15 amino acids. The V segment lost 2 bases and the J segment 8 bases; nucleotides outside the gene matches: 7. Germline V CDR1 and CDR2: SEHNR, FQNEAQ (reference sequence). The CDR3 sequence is CASSLFRTGSEKLFF. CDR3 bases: TGTGCCAGCAGCTTATTCCGGACAGGGAGCGAAAAACTGTTTTTT.

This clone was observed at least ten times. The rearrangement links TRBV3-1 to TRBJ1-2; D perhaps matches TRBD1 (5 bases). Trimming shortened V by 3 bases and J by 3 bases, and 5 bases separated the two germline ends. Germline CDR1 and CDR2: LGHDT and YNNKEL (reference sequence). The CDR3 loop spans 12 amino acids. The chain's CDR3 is CASSHRDYGYTF. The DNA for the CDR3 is TGTGCCAGCAGCCACAGGGACTATGGCTACACCTTC. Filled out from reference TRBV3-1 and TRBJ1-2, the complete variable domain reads DTAVSQTPKYLVTQMGNDKSIKCEQNLGHDTMYWYKQDSKKFLKIMFSYNNKELIINETVPNRFSPKSPDKAHLNLHINSLELGDSAVYFCASSHRDYGYTFGSGTRLTVV.

Written as DNA, the CDR3 is TGTGCCTGGAGTGACCCTAACAGAGTTCTCGACGAGCAGTACTTC. Translation gives CAWSDPNRVLDEQYF. This rearrangement joins TRBV30 to TRBJ2-7; D ambiguous. The CDR3 extends over 15 amino acids. The germline CDR1 and CDR2 sequences are GTSNPN and SVGIG (reference sequence). The germline V and J ends were trimmed by 1 base and 5 bases, with 18 bases remaining between them.

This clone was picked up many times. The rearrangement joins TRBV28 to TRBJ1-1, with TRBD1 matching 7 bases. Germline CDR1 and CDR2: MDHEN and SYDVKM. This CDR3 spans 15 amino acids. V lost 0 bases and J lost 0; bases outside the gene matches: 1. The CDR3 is CASSLWDRMNTEAFF. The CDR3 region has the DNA TGTGCCAGCAGTTTATGGGACAGGATGAACACTGAAGCTTTCTTT.

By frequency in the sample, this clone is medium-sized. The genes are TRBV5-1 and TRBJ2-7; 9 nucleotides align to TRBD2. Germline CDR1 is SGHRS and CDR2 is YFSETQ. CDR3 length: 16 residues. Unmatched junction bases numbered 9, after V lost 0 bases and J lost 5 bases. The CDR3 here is CASSLDPSGMGDEQYF. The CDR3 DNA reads TGCGCCAGCAGCTTGGATCCTAGCGGGATGGGTGACGAGCAGTACTTC.

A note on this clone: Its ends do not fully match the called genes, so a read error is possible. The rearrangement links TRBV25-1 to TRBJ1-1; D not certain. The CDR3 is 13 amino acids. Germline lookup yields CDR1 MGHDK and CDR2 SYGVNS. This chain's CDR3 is CASGWIENTEAFF. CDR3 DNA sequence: TGTGCCAGCGGTTGGATAGAAAACACCGAAGCTTTCTTT.

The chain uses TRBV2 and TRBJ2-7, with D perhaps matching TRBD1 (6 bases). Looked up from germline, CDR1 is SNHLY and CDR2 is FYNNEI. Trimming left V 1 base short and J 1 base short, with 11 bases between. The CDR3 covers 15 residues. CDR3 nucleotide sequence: TGTGCCAGCAGTGAAGAGACAGGATATTCCTACGAGCAGTACTTC. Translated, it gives CASSEETGYSYEQYF. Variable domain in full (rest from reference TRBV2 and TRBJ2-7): EPEVTQTPSHQVTQMGQEVILRCVPISNHLYFYWYRQILGQKVEFLVSFYNNEISEKSEIFDDQFSVERPDGSNFTLKIRSTKLEDSAMYFCASSEETGYSYEQYFGPGTRLTVT.

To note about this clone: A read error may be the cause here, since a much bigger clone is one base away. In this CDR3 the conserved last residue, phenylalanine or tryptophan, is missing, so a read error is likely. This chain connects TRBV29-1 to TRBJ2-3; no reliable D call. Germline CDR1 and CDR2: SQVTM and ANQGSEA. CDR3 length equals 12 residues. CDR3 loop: CGEVGDTDRQYL. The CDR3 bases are TGCGGCGAAGTTGGCGACACAGATAGGCAGTATCTT.

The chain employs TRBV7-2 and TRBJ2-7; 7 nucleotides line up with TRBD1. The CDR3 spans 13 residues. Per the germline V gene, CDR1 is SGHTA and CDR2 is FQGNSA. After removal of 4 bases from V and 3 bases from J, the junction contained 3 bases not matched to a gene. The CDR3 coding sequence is TGTGCCAGCAGCTCACGGGACAGCTACGAGCAGTACTTC. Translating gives CASSSRDSYEQYF.

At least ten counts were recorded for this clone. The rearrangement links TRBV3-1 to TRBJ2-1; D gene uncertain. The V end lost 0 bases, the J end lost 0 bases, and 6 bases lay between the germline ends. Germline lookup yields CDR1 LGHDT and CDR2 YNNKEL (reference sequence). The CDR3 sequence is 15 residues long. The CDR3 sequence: CASSQDQFSYNEQFF. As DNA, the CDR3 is TGTGCCAGCAGCCAAGATCAATTCTCCTACAATGAGCAGTTCTTC.